The clone carrying this T cell receptor (beta chain) has just a few counts. Its antigen is as yet unknown. Sequenced by immunoSEQ multiplex PCR; TCRdb stores in-frame clones only, minus some. The data hold roughly 10,000 clones, with approximately 88% observed a single time. This specimen belongs to a study of T cell clonotyping in hematopoietic cell transplantation. Germline V CDR1 and CDR2: MNHNY, SVGAGI (reference sequence). V was clipped by 6 bases and J by 5 bases; unmatched bases: 9. CDR3 length equals 16 residues. Broader study findings: No sorting was done, leaving CD4 and CD8 contributions mixed.

Sample: PBMCs, taken 180 days after allogeneic stem cell transplant. The clonotype originates from a male patient aged 60-69 years who had an allogeneic stem cell transplant from an unrelated donor, so the T cells may come from the graft donor. Some clones in this sample may be carry-over from other donors' samples. The chain carries TRBV6-6 and TRBJ2-5; 13 nucleotides match TRBD2. The CDR3 loop is CASSAGLAGAGETQYF. The CDR3 region has the DNA TGTGCCAGCAGCGCAGGACTAGCGGGGGCCGGGGAGACCCAGTACTTC.